Here is one TCR beta chain with its context. Trimming took 11 bases from V and 10 from J; bases not matched to a gene: 14. Germline-derived CDR1 and CDR2 are SNHLY and FYNNEI. The CDR3 spans 16 residues. This sample stems from a study of OX40 agonist ivuxolimab in advanced cancers. Some clones are missing from TCRdb's copy, which holds only in-frame ones; the method was immunoSEQ multiplex PCR. The table lists roughly 49,000 clones, about 76% of them singletons. The TCR comes from an adult with an advanced solid tumor such as melanoma, head and neck, liver or kidney cancer. The chain is built from TRBV2 and TRBJ2-1; TRBD2 matches 16 bases. The material sequenced was CD4+ or CD8+ T cells sorted from blood, taken in a trial of the OX40 agonist ivuxolimab. CDR3 nucleotides: TGTGCCCCCTCGTGGGGGACTAGCGGGGGGGCAGGAGAGCAGTTCTTC. Amino acid sequence: CAPSWGTSGGAGEQFF.